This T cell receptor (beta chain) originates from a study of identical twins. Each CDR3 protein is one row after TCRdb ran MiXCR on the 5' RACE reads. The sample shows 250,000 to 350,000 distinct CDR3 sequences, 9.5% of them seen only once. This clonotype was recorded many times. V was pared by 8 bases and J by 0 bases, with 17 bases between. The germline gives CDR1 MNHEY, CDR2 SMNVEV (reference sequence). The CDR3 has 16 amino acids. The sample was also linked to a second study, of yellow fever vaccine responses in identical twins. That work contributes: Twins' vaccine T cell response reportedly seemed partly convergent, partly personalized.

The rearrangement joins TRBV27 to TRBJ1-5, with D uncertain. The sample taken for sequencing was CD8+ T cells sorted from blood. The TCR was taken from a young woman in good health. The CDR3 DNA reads TGTGCCAGCCGACCGCCGGGGTTCAGTAGCAATCAGCCCCAGCATTTT. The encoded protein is CASRPPGFSSNQPQHF.